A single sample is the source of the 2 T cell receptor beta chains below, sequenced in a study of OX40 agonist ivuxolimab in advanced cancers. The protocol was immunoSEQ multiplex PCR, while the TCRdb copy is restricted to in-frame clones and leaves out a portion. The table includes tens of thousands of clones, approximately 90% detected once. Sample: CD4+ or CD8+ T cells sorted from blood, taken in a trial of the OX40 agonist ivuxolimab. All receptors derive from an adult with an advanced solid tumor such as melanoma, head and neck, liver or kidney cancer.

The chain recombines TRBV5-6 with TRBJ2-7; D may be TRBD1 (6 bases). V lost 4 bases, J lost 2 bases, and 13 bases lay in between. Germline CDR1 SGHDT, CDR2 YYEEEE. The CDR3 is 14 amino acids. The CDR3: CASSGYRDTYEQYF. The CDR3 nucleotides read TGTGCCAGCAGCGGATACAGGGATACCTACGAGCAGTACTTC.

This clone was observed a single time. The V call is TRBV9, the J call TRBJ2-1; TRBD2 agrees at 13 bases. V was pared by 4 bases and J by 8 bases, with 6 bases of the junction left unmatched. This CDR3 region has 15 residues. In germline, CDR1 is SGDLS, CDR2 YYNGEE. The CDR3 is CASSLGLAGVHEQFF. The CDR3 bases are TGTGCCAGCAGCCTCGGACTAGCGGGAGTCCATGAGCAGTTCTTC. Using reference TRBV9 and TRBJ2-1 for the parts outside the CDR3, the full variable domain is DSGVTQTPKHLITATGQRVTLRCSPRSGDLSVYWYQQSLDQGLQFLIQYYNGEERAKGNILERFSAQQFPDLHSELNLSSLELGDSALYFCASSLGLAGVHEQFFGPGTRLTVL.